The rows below give T cell receptor beta chains drawn from one sample of a study of blood T cell repertoires in COVID-19. The repertoire was sequenced with immunoSEQ multiplex PCR; TCRdb's copy has only in-frame clones and lacks some. The sample lists 150,000 or so clones, approximately 87% occurring once. Material: peripheral blood. The receptors were sampled from an older woman with acute or convalescent COVID-19. The conserved cysteine and the conserved F or W are not part of the CDR3 here.

cdr3_length: 17
v_call: TRBV7-6
cdr3_aa: ASSHGLAGGPFFRDTQY

cdr3_length: 10
v_call: TRBV15
cdr3_aa: ATSSYGTAGT

cdr3_length: 12
v_call: TRBV7-2
cdr3_aa: ASSLYRVNTEAF

cdr3_length: 10
v_call: TRBV6-2/TRBV6-3
cdr3_aa: ASSTDRVEQF

cdr3_length: 13
v_call: TRBV5-1
cdr3_aa: ASSTGTPSGNTIY

cdr3_length: 13
v_call: TRBV19
cdr3_aa: ASRLDGIPYNEQF

cdr3_length: 14
v_call: TRBV6-2/TRBV6-3
cdr3_aa: ASSYSLGQGRDEQF

cdr3_length: 15
v_call: TRBV29-1
cdr3_aa: SVEIAGGPEGGETQY

cdr3_length: 11
v_call: TRBV15
cdr3_aa: ATRRDIIGGYT

cdr3_length: 13
v_call: TRBV9
cdr3_aa: ASSVGLADDNEQF

cdr3_length: 11
v_call: TRBV24-1
cdr3_aa: ATSTGGSETQY

cdr3_length: 12
v_call: TRBV18
cdr3_aa: ASSPGQGGYGYT

cdr3_length: 13
v_call: TRBV30
cdr3_aa: AWSVNSGSNREQF

cdr3_length: 16
v_call: TRBV24-1
cdr3_aa: ATSDVSGAGEIQETQY

cdr3_length: 12
v_call: TRBV7-2
cdr3_aa: ASSLASSSPTQY

cdr3_length: 15
v_call: TRBV21-1
cdr3_aa: ASSKMGGRVRTDTQY

cdr3_length: 13
v_call: TRBV7-8
cdr3_aa: ASSFRQGDNSPLH

cdr3_length: 14
v_call: TRBV11-2
cdr3_aa: ASSLVVGALRGEQY

cdr3_length: 13
v_call: TRBV14
cdr3_aa: ASSQVLAGTGELF

cdr3_length: 11
v_call: TRBV7-2
cdr3_aa: ASSRTGMYGYT

cdr3_length: 12
v_call: TRBV29-1
cdr3_aa: SVDLAVSYYEQY

cdr3_length: 14
v_call: TRBV6-1
cdr3_aa: ASSEALSSQGRGYT

cdr3_length: 13
v_call: TRBV6-2/TRBV6-3
cdr3_aa: ASSPQGQFNQPQH

cdr3_length: 11
v_call: TRBV12-3/TRBV12-4
cdr3_aa: ASSFRSGTEAF

cdr3_length: 11
v_call: TRBV12-3/TRBV12-4
cdr3_aa: ASSGQPQETQY

cdr3_length: 15
v_call: TRBV4-2
cdr3_aa: ASSQAVDIGGSYEQY

cdr3_length: 13
v_call: TRBV4-1
cdr3_aa: ASSPMTGSASPLH

cdr3_length: 14
v_call: TRBV7-8
cdr3_aa: ASSLRAGQFSQPQH